The rows below give T cell receptor beta chains drawn from one sample of a study of radiation and T cells in renal cell carcinoma. Produced via immunoSEQ multiplex PCR; TCRdb's table is partial and in-frame only. The sample contains about 83,000 clones, 70% to 90% of which appear only once. This sample comprised blood, obtained from a patient whose treatment included radiotherapy and nephrectomy. These receptors all come from an older woman with renal cell carcinoma. Each CDR3 is given with its conserved first and last residue. D genes are given only for firm matches. The size of a clone is reported for some rows only, either as once, few or many, or as a class for expanded clones.

>TRBJ2-5|TRBV7-8|.|.
CASSLPEQGLYQETQYF
TGTGCCAGCAGCTTACCGGAACAGGGCCTTTACCAAGAGACCCAGTACTTC
>TRBJ2-3|TRBV7-3|TRBD1|.
CASSAYRGQETDTQYF
TGTGCCAGCAGCGCCTACAGGGGGCAGGAAACAGATACGCAGTATTTT
>TRBJ2-2|TRBV5-1|.|.
CASSLEVPDTGELFF
TGCGCCAGCAGCTTGGAGGTCCCGGACACCGGGGAGCTGTTTTTT
>TRBJ1-5|TRBV27|.|.
CASRSDGEGNQPQHF
TGTGCCAGCAGGTCGGACGGGGAGGGCAATCAGCCCCAGCATTTT
>TRBJ1-6|TRBV2|.|.
CASIGLGSPLHF
TGTGCCAGCATCGGTCTAGGTTCACCCCTCCACTTT
>TRBJ1-2|TRBV5-6|.|.
CASSFVTASFYGYTF
TGTGCCAGCAGCTTTGTGACAGCGTCCTTCTATGGCTACACCTTC
>TRBJ2-5|TRBV18|.|.
CASSPQKGETQYF
TGTGCCAGCTCACCACAAAAGGGAGAGACCCAGTACTTC
>TRBJ1-4|TRBV5-1|.|once
CASSFGLGRTNEKLFF
TGCGCCAGCAGCTTTGGATTAGGAAGAACTAATGAAAAACTGTTTTTT
>TRBJ1-5|TRBV19|.|.
CASRSEGHQPQHF
TGTGCCAGTCGTTCAGAAGGACATCAGCCCCAGCATTTT
>TRBJ2-1|TRBV30|.|.
CACEEGNEQFF
TGTGCCTGCGAGGAGGGAAATGAGCAGTTCTTC
>TRBJ1-2|TRBV5-4|.|.
CASSLAWNYGYTF
TGTGCCAGCAGCTTGGCTTGGAACTATGGCTACACCTTC
>TRBJ1-2|TRBV10-3|TRBD1|.
CAISGGTGNYGYTF
TGTGCCATCAGTGGGGGGACAGGCAACTATGGCTACACCTTC
>TRBJ2-3|TRBV6-1|.|few
CASSGLRTDTQYF
TGTGCCAGCAGTGGGCTCCGGACAGATACGCAGTATTTT
>TRBJ2-7|TRBV6-1|.|once
CASSEGPAGNPSSYEQYF
TGTGCCAGCAGTGAAGGCCCCGCTGGGAACCCAAGCTCCTACGAGCAGTACTTC
>TRBJ1-1|TRBV9|TRBD1|.
CASSVEGGQGAEAFF
TGTGCCAGCAGCGTAGAGGGGGGACAGGGCGCTGAAGCTTTCTTT
>TRBJ1-3|TRBV28|TRBD1|once
CASSLPYGQDSGNTIYF
TGTGCCAGCAGTTTACCCTATGGACAGGACTCTGGAAACACCATATATTTT
>TRBJ1-2|TRBV10-3|.|.
CAISRGGNYGYTF
TGTGCCATCAGTCGAGGGGGAAACTATGGCTACACCTTC
>TRBJ2-5|TRBV4-3|.|.
CASSQGQGGQETQYF
TGCGCCAGCAGCCAAGGACAGGGAGGCCAAGAGACCCAGTACTTC
>TRBJ1-4|TRBV5-3|.|.
CARSSQGRSEKLFF
TGTGCCAGAAGCTCTCAGGGGAGGAGTGAAAAACTGTTTTTT
>TRBJ2-2|TRBV5-1|TRBD2|.
CASSLAGTSGGNTGELFF
TGCGCCAGCAGCTTGGCCGGGACTAGCGGGGGGAACACCGGGGAGCTGTTTTTT
>TRBJ2-7|TRBV6-6|TRBD1|.
CASSPPGQGHEQYF
TGTGCCAGCAGCCCACCGGGACAGGGCCACGAGCAGTACTTC
>TRBJ2-6|TRBV4-1|.|.
CASSPDFSGANVLTF
TGCGCCAGCAGCCCAGATTTTTCTGGGGCCAACGTCCTGACTTTC
>TRBJ1-1|TRBV10-2|.|medium-sized
CASSENPGTEAFF
TGCGCCAGCAGTGAAAACCCCGGCACTGAAGCTTTCTTT
>TRBJ2-5|TRBV19|.|.
CASGEQAGRQTQYF
TGTGCCAGTGGTGAACAGGCGGGTCGACAGACCCAGTACTTC
>TRBJ2-7|TRBV7-5|.|.
CARSKTSYEQYF
TGTGCCAGAAGCAAAACGAGCTACGAGCAGTACTTC
>TRBJ2-7|TRBV19|.|.
CASSTGVSYEQYF
TGTGCCAGTAGTACAGGGGTGAGCTACGAGCAGTACTTC
>TRBJ2-2|TRBV5-8|TRBD2|.
CASSLTSGDRTGELFF
TGTGCCAGCAGTCTGACTAGCGGGGACCGGACCGGGGAGCTGTTTTTT
>TRBJ1-1|TRBV5-6|TRBD1|.
CASSLGTGAAFF
TGTGCCAGCAGCTTAGGGACAGGGGCAGCTTTCTTT
>TRBJ1-6|TRBV11-2|.|few
CASSLSTAPLHF
TGTGCCAGCAGCTTAAGTACAGCACCCCTCCACTTT
>TRBJ2-6|TRBV15|.|once
CATSRDWLSGANVLTF
TGTGCCACCAGCAGAGATTGGCTCTCTGGGGCCAACGTCCTGACTTTC
>TRBJ1-4|TRBV9|TRBD1|.
CASSRTGGLEKLFF
TGTGCCAGCAGCCGGACAGGGGGCCTTGAAAAACTGTTTTTT
>TRBJ1-1|TRBV28|.|few
CASSSEGPIAFF
TGTGCCAGCAGTTCTGAGGGGCCGATAGCTTTCTTT
>TRBJ2-2|TRBV11-3|.|.
CASSLDRVGAGELFF
TGTGCCAGCAGCTTAGATAGGGTGGGAGCCGGGGAGCTGTTTTTT
>TRBJ1-6|TRBV11-2|TRBD1|.
CASTRGPGQKRGSPLHF
TGTGCCAGCACCCGCGGTCCGGGACAGAAAAGAGGTTCACCCCTCCACTTT
>TRBJ2-2|TRBV2|.|.
CASAITDNTGELFF
TGTGCCAGCGCGATAACAGATAACACCGGGGAGCTGTTTTTT
>TRBJ1-1|TRBV5-1|.|once
CASSSSGIPEAFF
TGCGCCAGCAGCTCCTCAGGGATCCCTGAAGCTTTCTTT
>TRBJ1-3|TRBV4-2|TRBD1|.
CASSQADRGHGNTIYF
TGTGCCAGCAGCCAAGCTGACAGGGGGCATGGAAACACCATATATTTT
>TRBJ2-1|TRBV6-1|TRBD2|.
CASSEAGLAGEFYNEQFF
TGTGCCAGCAGTGAAGCGGGACTAGCGGGAGAATTTTACAATGAGCAGTTCTTC
>TRBJ2-5|TRBV2|TRBD1|.
CASSAQGAGLETQYF
TGTGCCAGCAGCGCACAGGGGGCAGGTTTAGAGACCCAGTACTTC
>TRBJ2-7|TRBV5-1|.|.
CASSDTDSYEQYF
TGCGCCAGCAGCGATACAGACTCCTACGAGCAGTACTTC
>TRBJ2-7|TRBV4-1|.|.
CASSQEGQGPLNEQYF
TGCGCCAGCAGCCAAGAAGGGCAGGGACCCCTTAACGAGCAGTACTTC
>TRBJ2-7|TRBV7-3|.|few
CASSPGRGYSYEQYF
TGTGCCAGCAGCCCCGGAAGGGGATACTCCTACGAGCAGTACTTC
>TRBJ2-3|TRBV25-1|TRBD1|.
CASSLTGAYSDTQYF
TGTGCCAGCAGTCTCACAGGGGCCTACTCAGATACGCAGTATTTT
>TRBJ2-7|TRBV5-8|.|.
CASSFSYEQYF
TGTGCCAGCAGCTTCTCCTACGAGCAGTACTTC
>TRBJ2-4|TRBV29-1|TRBD1|.
CSVENRGLAKNIQYF
TGCAGCGTTGAAAACAGGGGGCTAGCCAAAAACATTCAGTACTTC
>TRBJ1-1|TRBV28|.|.
CASSFGGGNTEAFF
TGTGCCAGCAGTTTTGGGGGCGGGAACACTGAAGCTTTCTTT
>TRBJ2-3|TRBV19|TRBD1|.
CASSKTGWGTDTQYF
TGTGCCAGTAGTAAGACAGGGTGGGGCACAGATACGCAGTATTTT
>TRBJ1-1|TRBV27|.|few
CASSLSILGTEAFF
TGTGCCAGCAGTTTATCGATATTGGGCACTGAAGCTTTCTTT
>TRBJ2-7|TRBV7-2|TRBD2|.
CASSPTSGYEQYF
TGTGCCAGCAGTCCGACTAGCGGGTACGAGCAGTACTTC
>TRBJ2-2|TRBV14|TRBD1|.
CASSQAPGGSTGELFF
TGTGCCAGCAGCCAAGCCCCAGGGGGCAGCACCGGGGAGCTGTTTTTT
>TRBJ1-4|TRBV11-2|TRBD1|.
CASSLPGGQGFRKLFF
TGTGCCAGCAGCTTACCCGGGGGACAGGGGTTTCGCAAACTGTTTTTT
>TRBJ2-5|TRBV15|.|.
CATSSDTGEGETQYF
TGTGCCACCAGCTCCGATACAGGGGAGGGGGAGACCCAGTACTTC
>TRBJ2-5|TRBV7-6|.|.
CASSLQSGSGYQETQYF
TGTGCCAGCAGCTTACAATCTGGTAGCGGATACCAAGAGACCCAGTACTTC
>TRBJ1-5|TRBV19|TRBD1|.
CASSARQGGSQPQHF
TGTGCCAGTAGTGCCCGACAGGGGGGGAGTCAGCCCCAGCATTTT
>TRBJ1-2|TRBV29-1|.|.
CSVESRGTYGYTF
TGCAGCGTCGAAAGTAGGGGGACCTATGGCTACACCTTC
>TRBJ2-2|TRBV7-9|.|.
CASSLRPQGTGELFF
TGTGCCAGCAGCTTAAGACCGCAGGGAACCGGGGAGCTGTTTTTT
>TRBJ1-4|TRBV6-6|TRBD1|.
CASSTSRDRGEKLFF
TGTGCCAGCAGCACCTCCCGGGACAGGGGGGAAAAACTGTTTTTT
>TRBJ2-2|TRBV19|.|.
CASSIGQGMNTGELFF
TGTGCCAGTAGTATAGGGCAGGGCATGAACACCGGGGAGCTGTTTTTT
>TRBJ1-1|TRBV6-5|TRBD1|.
CASSPNPGGKGWAFF
TGTGCCAGCAGCCCTAACCCAGGGGGGAAGGGGTGGGCTTTCTTT
>TRBJ2-7|TRBV28|.|.
CASSLLGIRNEQYF
TGTGCCAGCAGTTTGCTGGGGATAAGAAACGAGCAGTACTTC